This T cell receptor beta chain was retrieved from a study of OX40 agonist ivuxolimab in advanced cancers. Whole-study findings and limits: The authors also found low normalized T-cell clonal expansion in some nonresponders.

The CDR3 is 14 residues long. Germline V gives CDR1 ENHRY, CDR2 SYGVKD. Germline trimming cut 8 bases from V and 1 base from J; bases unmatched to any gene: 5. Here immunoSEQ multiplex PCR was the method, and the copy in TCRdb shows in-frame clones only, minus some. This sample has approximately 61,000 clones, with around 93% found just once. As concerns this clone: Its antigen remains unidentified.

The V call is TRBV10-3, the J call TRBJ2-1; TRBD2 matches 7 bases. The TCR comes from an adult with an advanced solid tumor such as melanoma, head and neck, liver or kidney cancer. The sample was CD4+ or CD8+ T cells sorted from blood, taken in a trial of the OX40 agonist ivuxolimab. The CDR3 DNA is TGTGCCATCGAAAGCGGGGTTTCCTACAATGAGCAGTTCTTC. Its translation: CAIESGVSYNEQFF.